Included here is one T cell receptor beta chain sequence, with context. The data derive from a study of blood T cell repertoires in COVID-19. Looking at the study overall: The United States, Italy and Spain provided the acute and convalescent COVID-19 samples.

Looked up from germline, CDR1 is MNHEY and CDR2 is SVGAGI. Trimming removed 2 bases at V and 3 bases at J, with 10 bases between. This CDR3 region has 14 residues. The method was immunoSEQ multiplex PCR; TCRdb's version includes in-frame clones alone and lacks a portion of them. The data show more than 250,000 clones, around 87% seen once. Sample: PBMCs or T cells enriched from blood (not recorded which). The J gene is TRBJ2-5, the V gene TRBV6-5; D is perhaps TRBD1 (5 bases). This clonotype was obtained from a woman aged 30 to 39 who had recovered from COVID-19. DNA for the CDR3: TGTGCCAGCAGTTACACAGGCGTTAAAGAGACCCAGTACTTC. This translates into CASSYTGVKETQYF.